Below, 18 T cell receptor beta chains from the same sample are listed, as sequenced in a study of circulating and synovial CD4+ cells in juvenile arthritis. TCRdb keeps only in-frame clones here, not all; method: immunoSEQ multiplex PCR. The table includes fewer than 35,000 clones, around 95% detected once. Sequenced input: CD4+ T cells from blood. Source of these receptors: a human donor with juvenile idiopathic arthritis.

This clone appeared a single time. The chain recombines TRBV10-3 with TRBJ2-3; D is unresolved. Trimming left V 4 bases short and J 2 bases short, with 7 bases between. Germline assignment: CDR1 ENHRY and CDR2 SYGVKD. The CDR3 is made up of 13 amino acids. The CDR3 reads CAISALSTDTQYF. The DNA of the CDR3 is TGTGCCATCAGTGCGCTATCCACAGATACGCAGTATTTT.

The CDR3 DNA reads TGTGCCAGCAATCCTGGGGCGAACTATGGCTACACCTTC. Translated, it gives CASNPGANYGYTF. V and J are TRBV2 and TRBJ1-2; D may be TRBD1 (5 bases). Germline CDR1 and CDR2: SNHLY and FYNNEI. The CDR3 runs 13 residues. The ends were cut back, 7 bases at V and 2 bases at J, with 11 bases in the middle.

This clone was recorded a few times. The chain recombines TRBV19 with TRBJ1-5; D call uncertain. Trimming took 4 bases from V and 0 from J, leaving 10 bases between them. There are 15 residues in the CDR3. Germline loops: CDR1 LNHDA, CDR2 SQIVND (reference sequence). The CDR3 nucleotides are TGTGCCAGTAGTAGGGCCGTTTATAGCAATCAGCCCCAGCATTTT. Its protein is CASSRAVYSNQPQHF.

The J gene is TRBJ2-1, the V gene TRBV6-5, with 8 bases aligning to TRBD2. Trimming took 6 bases from V and 6 from J; bases not matched to a gene: 1. The germline CDR1 and CDR2 sequences are MNHEY and SVGAGI. The CDR3 loop spans 12 amino acids. As DNA, the CDR3 is TGTGCCAGCAGCCGGGAGGGCAATGAGCAGTTCTTC. Protein: CASSREGNEQFF.

V usage is TRBV11-2 and J usage is TRBJ1-2, with 8 bases fitting TRBD1. The CDR3 totals 16 residues. V lost 5 bases and J lost 3; bases outside the gene matches: 11. CDR1 and CDR2 (germline): SGHAT, FQNNGV. For the CDR3, the DNA is TGTGCCAGCAGCCGTCAATTCGGACAGGGCTACTATGGCTACACCTTC. Encoded protein: CASSRQFGQGYYGYTF.

The chain uses TRBV7-9 and TRBJ1-1; 7 nucleotides align to TRBD1. Germline V gene sequence: CDR1 SEHNR, CDR2 FQNEAQ (reference sequence). Trimming removed 1 base from V and 3 bases from J; junction bases left unmatched: 5. CDR3 length: 15 residues. The CDR3 nucleotides are TGTGCCAGCAGCTTAGGGATACAGGGGTACACTGAAGCTTTCTTT. Translation gives CASSLGIQGYTEAFF.

This chain links TRBV4-2 with TRBJ1-4; a weak D match, TRBD1 (5 bases). V was cut by 0 bases and J by 1 base, with 9 bases left in between. The CDR3 runs 16 residues. CDR1 and CDR2 (germline): LGHNA, YNFKEQ. In DNA form, the CDR3 reads TGTGCCAGCAGCCAAGAGGGGCGGTTAACTAATGAAAAACTGTTTTTT. This gives the protein CASSQEGRLTNEKLFF.

This clone was found once. The chain recombines TRBV4-1 with TRBJ2-7; 8 bases align to TRBD2. CDR1 is MGHRA and CDR2 is YSYEKL in the germline V gene. CDR3 length: 16 residues. Unmatched junction bases numbered 9, after V lost 4 bases and J lost 1 base. The CDR3 DNA follows: TGCGCCAGCAGCCCCACGTCAGCGGGAGTGTCCTACGAGCAGTACTTC. Translation gives CASSPTSAGVSYEQYF.

This sequence joins TRBV7-2 and TRBJ2-3, with TRBD1 matching over 7 bases. Looked up from germline, CDR1 is SGHTA and CDR2 is FQGNSA. With V trimmed by 4 bases and J by 6 bases, 16 bases remained unmatched. This CDR3 region has 17 residues. As DNA, the CDR3 is TGTGCCAGCAGCTCCGGGTCCAGGGGGACCCTCGGGGATACGCAGTATTTT. Translating gives CASSSGSRGTLGDTQYF. Full variable domain (missing parts from reference TRBV7-2 and TRBJ2-3): GAGVSQSPSNKVTEKGKDVELRCDPISGHTALYWYRQSLGQGLEFLIYFQGNSAPDKSGLPSDRFSAERTGGSVSTLTIQRTQQEDSAVYLCASSSGSRGTLGDTQYFGPGTRLTVL.

The chain is built from TRBV5-4 and TRBJ1-2; TRBD1 matches at 9 bases. V gave up 3 bases and J gave up 7 bases; unmatched junction bases: 10. CDR1 is SGHNT, CDR2 YYREEE, per germline (reference sequence). The CDR3 sequence is 15 residues long. In DNA form, the CDR3 reads TGTGCCAGCAGCTCCCGGGACAGGGAAGAAGGTGGCTACACCTTC. Translation: CASSSRDREEGGYTF.

The chain employs TRBV5-1 and TRBJ1-3; a possible D gene is TRBD1 (6 bases). The CDR3 is 18 amino acids. Per the germline V gene, CDR1 is SGHRS and CDR2 is YFSETQ. The V and J ends lost 1 base and 0 bases respectively, with 17 bases between them. The CDR3 loop is CASSLRGGRRSSGNTIYF. DNA of the CDR3: TGCGCCAGCAGCTTGAGGGGGGGACGCCGGAGCTCTGGAAACACCATATATTTT.

Details on this clone: Relative to the germline gene, one junction end is altered; a read error may explain this. The sample contains more than one DNA sequence encoding this CDR3. V usage is TRBV10-3 and J usage is TRBJ2-7; D might be TRBD1 (5 bases). This CDR3 has 15 residues. CDR1 and CDR2 from the germline V gene are ENHRY and SYGVKD. The CDR3 reads CAISEPPDTAYEQYF. CDR3 DNA: TGCGCCATCAGTGAGCCGCCGGACACGGCCTACGAGCAGTACTTC.

This sequence joins TRBV18 and TRBJ1-1; 9 positions agree with TRBD1. Germline V gene sequence: CDR1 KGHSH, CDR2 LQKENI. J was trimmed by 11 bases and V by 2 bases; bases with no gene match: 15. This CDR3 spans 16 amino acids. The CDR3 DNA is TGTGCCAGCTCACCAGGGACCGGGACAGGGACGTTGATGGCTTTCTTT. Residues: CASSPGTGTGTLMAFF.

V and J are TRBV19 and TRBJ2-3, with TRBD2 matching over 9 bases. The CDR3 covers 15 residues. The V gene's germline CDR1 is LNHDA and CDR2 SQIVND (reference sequence). Germline trimming cut 7 bases from V and 4 bases from J; bases unmatched to any gene: 9. The CDR3 nucleotides are TGTGCCAGTAAAGCAGCGGGGGGATTATCAGATACGCAGTATTTT. This sequence encodes CASKAAGGLSDTQYF.

The chain links TRBV30 to TRBJ2-3; 14 bases fit TRBD2. In germline, CDR1 is GTSNPN, CDR2 SVGIG (reference sequence). CDR3 length: 15 residues. Trimming took 0 bases from V and 4 from J; bases not matched to a gene: 0. The chain's CDR3 is CAWSVGLAGADTQYF. CDR3 DNA sequence: TGTGCCTGGAGTGTGGGACTAGCGGGAGCAGATACGCAGTATTTT.

The chain combines TRBV6-5 with TRBJ1-3; D remains ambiguous. V was pared by 7 bases and J by 0 bases, with 13 bases between. The CDR3 is 15 amino acids. CDR1 is MNHEY, CDR2 SVGAGI, per germline. CDR3 DNA: TGTGCCAGCAAACCCCGGGTTACCTCTGGAAACACCATATATTTT. Encoded protein: CASKPRVTSGNTIYF.

The genes are TRBV5-4 and TRBJ2-7, with a possible D match to TRBD2 (5 bases). V lost 4 bases to trimming and J lost 0 bases, with 14 bases between them. Germline assignment: CDR1 SGHNT and CDR2 YYREEE (reference sequence). The CDR3 spans 15 residues. CDR3: CASSPTAGHSYEQYF. The CDR3 bases are TGTGCCAGCAGCCCCACGGCGGGCCACTCCTACGAGCAGTACTTC.

The chain has TRBV5-8 and TRBJ1-5, with D perhaps matching TRBD1 (6 bases). Trimming shortened V by 3 bases and J by 5 bases, and 9 bases separated the two germline ends. The CDR3 covers 13 residues. The germline gives CDR1 SGHTS, CDR2 YDEGEE. In DNA form, the CDR3 reads TGTGCCAGCAGCTGGCGGACAGATCAGCCCCAGCATTTT. Amino acids: CASSWRTDQPQHF. The full variable domain, completed using reference TRBV5-8 and TRBJ1-5, is EAGVTQSPTHLIKTRGQQATLRCSPISGHTSVYWYQQALGLGLQFLLWYDEGEERNRGNFPPRFSGRQFPNYSSELNVNALELEDSALYLCASSWRTDQPQHFGDGTRLSIL.